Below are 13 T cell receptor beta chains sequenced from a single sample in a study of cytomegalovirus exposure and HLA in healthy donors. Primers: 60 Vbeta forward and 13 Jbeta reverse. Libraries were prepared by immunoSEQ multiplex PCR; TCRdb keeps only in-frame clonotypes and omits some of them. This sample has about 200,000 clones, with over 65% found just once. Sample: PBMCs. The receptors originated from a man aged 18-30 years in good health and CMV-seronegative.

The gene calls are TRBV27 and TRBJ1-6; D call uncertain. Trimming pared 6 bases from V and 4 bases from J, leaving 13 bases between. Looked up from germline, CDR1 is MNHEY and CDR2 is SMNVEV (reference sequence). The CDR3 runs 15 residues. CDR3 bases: TGTGCCAGCAGCCCTGCGCGGGGATATAATTCACCCCTCCACTTT. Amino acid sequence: CASSPARGYNSPLHF.

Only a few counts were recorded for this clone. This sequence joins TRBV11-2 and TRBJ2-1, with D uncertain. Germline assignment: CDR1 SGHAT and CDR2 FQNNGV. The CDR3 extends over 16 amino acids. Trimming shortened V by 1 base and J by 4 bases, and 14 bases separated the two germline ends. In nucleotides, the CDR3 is TGTGCCAGCAGCTTAGTTTTTAGCAGCATATACAATGAGCAGTTCTTC. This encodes CASSLVFSSIYNEQFF.

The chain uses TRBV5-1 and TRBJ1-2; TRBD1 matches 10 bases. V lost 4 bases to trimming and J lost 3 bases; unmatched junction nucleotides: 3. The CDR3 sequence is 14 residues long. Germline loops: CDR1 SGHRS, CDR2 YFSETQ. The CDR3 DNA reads TGCGCCAGCAGCGTAGGACAGGGGGACTATGGCTACACCTTC. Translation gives CASSVGQGDYGYTF.

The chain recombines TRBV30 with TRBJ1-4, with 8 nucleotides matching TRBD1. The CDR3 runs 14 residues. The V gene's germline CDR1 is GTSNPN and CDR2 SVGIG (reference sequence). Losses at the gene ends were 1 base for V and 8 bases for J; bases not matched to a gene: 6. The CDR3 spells CAWSAGRGQEKLFF. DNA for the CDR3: TGTGCCTGGAGTGCCGGCAGGGGGCAAGAAAAACTGTTTTTT.

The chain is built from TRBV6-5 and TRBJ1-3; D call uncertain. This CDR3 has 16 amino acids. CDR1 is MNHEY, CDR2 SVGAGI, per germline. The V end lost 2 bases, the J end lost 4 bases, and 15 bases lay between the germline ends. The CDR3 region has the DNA TGTGCCAGCAGTTACACAGCTCCGCTACAAGGAAACACCATATATTTT. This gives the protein CASSYTAPLQGNTIYF.

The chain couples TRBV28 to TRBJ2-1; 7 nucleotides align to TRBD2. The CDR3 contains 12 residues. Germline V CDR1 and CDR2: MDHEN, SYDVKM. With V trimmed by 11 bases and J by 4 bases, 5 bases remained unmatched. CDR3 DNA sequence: TGTGCCCTAGGAGCGGGGTACAATGAGCAGTTCTTC. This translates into CALGAGYNEQFF.

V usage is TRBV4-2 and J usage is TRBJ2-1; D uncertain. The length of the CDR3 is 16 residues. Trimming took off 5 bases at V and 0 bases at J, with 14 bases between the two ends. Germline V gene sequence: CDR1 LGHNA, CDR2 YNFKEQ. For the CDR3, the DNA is TGTGCCAGCAGCGAAAACCCGGTGAGCTCCTACAATGAGCAGTTCTTC. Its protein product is CASSENPVSSYNEQFF.

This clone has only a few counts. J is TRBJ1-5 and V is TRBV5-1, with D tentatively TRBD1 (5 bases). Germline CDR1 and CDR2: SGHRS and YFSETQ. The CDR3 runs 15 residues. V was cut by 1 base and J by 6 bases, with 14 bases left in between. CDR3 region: CASSLSGHGGQPQHF. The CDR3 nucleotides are TGCGCCAGCAGCTTGTCAGGGCATGGCGGTCAGCCCCAGCATTTT.

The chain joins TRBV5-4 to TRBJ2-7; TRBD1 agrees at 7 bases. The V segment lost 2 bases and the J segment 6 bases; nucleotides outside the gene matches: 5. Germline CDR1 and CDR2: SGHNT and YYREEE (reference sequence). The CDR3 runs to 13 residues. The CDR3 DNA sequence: TGTGCCAGCAGCTTTCAGGGGGTCCGCGAGCAGTACTTC. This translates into CASSFQGVREQYF.

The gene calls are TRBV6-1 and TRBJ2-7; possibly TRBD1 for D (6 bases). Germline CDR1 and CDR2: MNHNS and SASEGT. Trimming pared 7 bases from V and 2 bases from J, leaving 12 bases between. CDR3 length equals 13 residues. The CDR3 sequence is CASMPRGTYEQYF. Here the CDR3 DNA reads TGTGCCAGCATGCCCAGGGGCACCTACGAGCAGTACTTC.

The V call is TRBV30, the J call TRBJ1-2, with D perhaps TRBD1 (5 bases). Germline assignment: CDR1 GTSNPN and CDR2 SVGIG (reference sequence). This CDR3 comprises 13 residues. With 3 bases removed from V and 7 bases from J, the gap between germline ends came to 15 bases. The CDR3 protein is CAWSPTRGGGYTF. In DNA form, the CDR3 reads TGTGCCTGGAGCCCTACCCGGGGGGGTGGCTACACCTTC. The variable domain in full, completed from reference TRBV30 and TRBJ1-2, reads SQTIHQWPATLVQPVGSPLSLECTVEGTSNPNLYWYRQAAGRGLQLLFYSVGIGQISSEVPQNLSASRPQDRQFILSSKKLLLSDSGFYLCAWSPTRGGGYTFGSGTRLTVV.

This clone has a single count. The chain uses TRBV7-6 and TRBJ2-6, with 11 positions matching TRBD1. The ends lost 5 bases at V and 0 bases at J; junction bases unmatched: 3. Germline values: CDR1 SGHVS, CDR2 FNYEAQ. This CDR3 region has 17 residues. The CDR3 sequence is CASSAGTGGSGANVLTF. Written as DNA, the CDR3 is TGTGCCAGCAGCGCCGGGACAGGGGGCTCTGGGGCCAACGTCCTGACTTTC. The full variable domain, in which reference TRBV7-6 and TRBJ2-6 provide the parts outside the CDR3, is GAGVSQSPRYKVTKRGQDVALRCDPISGHVSLYWYRQALGQGPEFLTYFNYEAQQDKSGLPNDRFSAERPEGSISTLTIQRTEQRDSAMYRCASSAGTGGSGANVLTFGAGSRLTVL.

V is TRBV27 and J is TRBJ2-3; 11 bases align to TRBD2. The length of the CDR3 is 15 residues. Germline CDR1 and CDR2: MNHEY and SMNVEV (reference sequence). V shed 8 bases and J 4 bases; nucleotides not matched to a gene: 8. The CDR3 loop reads CASWWTSGPPDTQYF. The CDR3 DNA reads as TGTGCCAGCTGGTGGACTAGCGGGCCCCCAGATACGCAGTATTTT.